This paragraph covers one T cell receptor (beta chain) sequence. The antigen remains unidentified. Germline V lookup: CDR1 MNHEY, CDR2 SVGEGT. Trimming shortened V by 2 bases and J by 9 bases, and 17 bases separated the two germline ends. The CDR3 sequence is 15 residues long. This specimen comes from a study of vaccination and CD4 T cells after COVID-19. Overall study context: Spike peptides, overlapping and drawn from SARS-CoV-2, HCoV-NL63, HCoV-OC43 and HCoV-229E, were used to stimulate cells. Study results and limitations: Convalescent patients saw a median about 85% of their reactive clones show up only after vaccination.

Cultured CD4+ T cell DNA was sequenced using the Oncomine TCR Beta short-read assay. From the PCR reads, TCRdb called clonotypes with MiXCR, one entry per CDR3 protein. This table has about 15,000 distinct CDR3 sequences, about half appearing once. The treatment is: roughly ten-day PBMC culture with coronavirus spike peptide pools or control peptides (ViraFEST assay). The sequenced sample was CD4+ T cells from blood, cultured in vitro. The chain uses TRBV6-2 or TRBV6-3 and TRBJ1-5; a possible D gene is TRBD1 (6 bases). The TCR originated in a human donor who had recovered from COVID-19. The CDR3 region has the DNA TGTGCCAGCAGTTACCGGCAGGGGACGGTGGGGCCCCAGCATTTT. This sequence encodes CASSYRQGTVGPQHF.